A single count supports the clone carrying this T cell receptor beta chain. Method: immunoSEQ multiplex PCR; TCRdb's copy keeps in-frame clones and lacks some. The table has tens of thousands of clones, around 89% seen once. This sample stems from a study of identifying expanded T cells in peripheral blood. The germline V gene has CDR1 SQVTM and CDR2 ANQGSEA. The V gene lost 4 bases and the J gene lost 2 bases, with 9 bases spanning the gap. The CDR3 length is 13 residues. The sample was blood. The chain has TRBV29-1 and TRBJ1-5; no firm D call. This TCR was sampled from a person aged 18-69 years in good health. CDR3 nucleotide sequence: TGCAGCGTTGGGTTCGGGGGCAATCAGCCCCAGCATTTT. The encoded protein is CSVGFGGNQPQHF.